One TCR beta chain is described in this entry. What it binds is unknown. The donors, healthy Caucasians from Russia, were aged roughly 6 to 90. Using a J-beta primer mix together with a sample-barcoded 5' primer, a second PCR was run for about 7 to 12 cycles. TCRdb processed the 5' RACE reads anew with MiXCR; each CDR3 protein has one entry. In the table there are some 1.4 million distinct CDR3 sequences, approximately 42% of which are singletons. The data are from a study of blood T cells in healthy people across ages. V was clipped by 4 bases and J by 8 bases, with 9 bases between them. CDR1 is MNHEY, CDR2 SVGAGI, per germline. The CDR3 is 12 residues long. The study's findings and limits: Per million T cells, the diversity of TCR beta decreased roughly linearly as age advanced.

Sequencing was done on a sample of blood. This chain connects TRBV6-5 to TRBJ2-1; D is unclear. This receptor was taken from a woman under 30 in good health. The CDR3 spells CASSSSVYEQFF. The DNA for the CDR3 is TGTGCCAGCAGTTCAAGCGTATATGAGCAGTTCTTC.